The rows below give T cell receptor beta chains drawn from one sample of a study of blood T cell repertoires in COVID-19. The protocol was immunoSEQ multiplex PCR, while the TCRdb copy is restricted to in-frame clones and leaves out a portion. The sample contains about 150,000 clones, roughly 88% of which appear only once. Sequencing used peripheral blood. These receptors originate from a man in his late teens or twenties with COVID-19, enrolled during active disease. Both conserved end residues are part of each CDR3. The order of the fields is J gene, clone size, CDR3 length, V gene, D gene, CDR3 protein, CDR3 DNA. D genes are given only for firm matches. Clone sizes are given selectively: once, few, many, or a class where the clone is expanded.

TRBJ1-1 | NA | 14 | TRBV19 | NA | CASSMRGLGTEAFF | TGTGCCAGTAGTATGAGGGGGTTAGGCACTGAAGCTTTCTTT
TRBJ2-7 | NA | 14 | TRBV28 | NA | CASSLISSSYEQYF | TGTGCCAGCAGTTTAATAAGTAGCTCCTACGAGCAGTACTTC
TRBJ1-2 | NA | 15 | TRBV3-1/TRBV3-2 | TRBD1 | CASSQATGGNYGYTF | TGTGCCAGCAGCCAAGCGACAGGGGGCAACTATGGCTACACCTTC
TRBJ2-7 | NA | 16 | TRBV3-1/TRBV3-2 | TRBD2 | CASSQDISGRSHEQYF | TGTGCCAGCAGCCAAGATATTAGCGGGAGGTCCCACGAGCAGTACTTC
TRBJ1-1 | few | 13 | TRBV13 | NA | CASSLTVRTEAFF | TGTGCCAGCAGCTTGACAGTCAGAACTGAAGCTTTCTTT
TRBJ2-7 | NA | 14 | TRBV30 | TRBD2 | CAWRGGRETYEQYF | TGTGCCTGGAGAGGAGGGAGGGAAACCTACGAGCAGTACTTC
TRBJ1-2 | NA | 12 | TRBV30 | NA | CAWSPDSYGYTF | TGTGCCTGGAGTCCAGACTCCTATGGCTACACCTTC
TRBJ2-1 | NA | 19 | TRBV9 | TRBD2 | CASSVGQAVASGIGGEQFF | TGTGCCAGCAGCGTCGGGCAAGCGGTCGCTAGCGGGATCGGGGGTGAGCAGTTCTTC
TRBJ2-7 | NA | 16 | TRBV5-5 | TRBD2 | CASSSPSGRASYEQYF | TGTGCCAGCAGCTCCCCTAGCGGGAGGGCCTCCTACGAGCAGTACTTC
TRBJ2-1 | NA | 16 | TRBV5-1 | NA | CASSLRLAATYNEQFF | TGCGCCAGCAGCTTGAGGCTAGCTGCTACCTACAATGAGCAGTTCTTC
TRBJ2-7 | few | 15 | TRBV6-1 | TRBD1 | CASSELGQGVDEQYF | TGTGCCAGCAGTGAACTGGGACAGGGGGTCGACGAGCAGTACTTC
TRBJ2-1 | NA | 14 | TRBV6-4 | TRBD2 | CASSESGSANEQFF | TGTGCCAGCAGTGAAAGCGGGAGTGCGAATGAGCAGTTCTTC
TRBJ2-5 | NA | 16 | TRBV6-2/TRBV6-3 | TRBD2 | CASSFRLAGAQETQYF | TGTGCCAGCAGTTTTCGACTAGCGGGGGCACAAGAGACCCAGTACTTC
TRBJ2-1 | NA | 15 | TRBV5-1 | TRBD1 | CASSRTGGPGNEQFF | TGCGCCAGCAGTAGAACAGGGGGCCCCGGCAATGAGCAGTTCTTC
TRBJ2-1 | few | 17 | TRBV15 | TRBD2 | CATSRGLAGVSYNEQFF | TGTGCCACCAGCAGAGGGCTAGCGGGAGTTTCCTACAATGAGCAGTTCTTC
TRBJ1-5 | NA | 17 | TRBV5-6 | TRBD1 | CASSLRDRGLQNQPQHF | TGTGCCAGCAGCTTGAGGGACAGGGGGCTACAGAATCAGCCCCAGCATTTT
TRBJ2-7 | NA | 14 | TRBV13 | TRBD1 | CASSLGRQGYEQYF | TGTGCCAGCAGCTTAGGCAGACAGGGCTACGAGCAGTACTTC
TRBJ2-2 | NA | 15 | TRBV7-2 | TRBD2 | CASSSLAGVTGELFF | TGTGCCAGCAGTTCGCTAGCGGGAGTAACCGGGGAGCTGTTTTTT
TRBJ2-3 | NA | 15 | TRBV14 | NA | CASSPNSPSTDTQYF | TGTGCCAGCAGCCCTAACTCCCCTAGCACAGATACGCAGTATTTT